The T cell receptor beta chain under discussion was sequenced for a study of T cells in women clearing cervical HPV infection. General study findings and limits: Associations may precede or follow infection; HPV-specific or memory T cells were not isolated.

The germline V gene has CDR1 KGHSH and CDR2 LQKENI. CDR3 length equals 16 residues. Clones were sequenced by immunoSEQ multiplex PCR, and TCRdb holds only the in-frame ones, with some missing. This sample contains roughly 22,000 clones. Concerning this clone itself: Its antigen is still unknown. The sequence runs out 3 residues before the end of the CDR3; the remainder is reconstructed from the germline J gene.

The chain combines TRBV18 with TRBJ2-2, with D perhaps TRBD1 (5 bases). The sequenced sample was blood buffy coat. The TCR sequence derives from a woman aged 18-70 years with a cervical HPV16 infection that either progressed to CIN3+ or cleared (not recorded which). The CDR3 DNA, read in part, is TGTGCCAGCTCACCACCTCTTCGAGACAGCCAAGAAAAG. Translation gives CASSPPLRDSQEK. The complete CDR3 protein is CASSPPLRDSQEKLFF.